Listed here are 18 T cell receptor beta chains from one sample, sequenced in a study of blood T cell repertoires in COVID-19. Profiled with immunoSEQ multiplex PCR; TCRdb holds only in-frame clones, not every one. This sample has tens of thousands of clones; 80% to 90% occur once, and the top ten carry roughly an eighth. The material sequenced was peripheral blood. Source of these receptors: a woman in her 70s in a cohort sampled during active COVID-19.

The V call is TRBV27, the J call TRBJ2-3, with 7 bases identical to TRBD2. CDR1 and CDR2 from the germline V gene are MNHEY and SMNVEV (reference sequence). The CDR3 spans 14 residues. With V trimmed by 6 bases and J by 0 bases, 3 bases remained unmatched. The CDR3 region is CASSPSGSTDTQYF. The CDR3 DNA reads TGTGCCAGCAGCCCTAGCGGAAGCACAGATACGCAGTATTTT.

This chain connects TRBV10-2 to TRBJ2-6; tentative D call: TRBD1 (6 bases). The CDR3 totals 16 residues. The germline CDR1 and CDR2 sequences are WSHSY and SAAADI. V lost 4 bases and J lost 4, with 14 bases in between. The CDR3 DNA follows: TGCGCCAGCAGTGTAGGCAGGGGATCGGGGGCCAACGTCCTGACTTTC. This gives the protein CASSVGRGSGANVLTF.

The chain carries TRBV9 and TRBJ2-3; maybe TRBD1 (5 bases). V was cut by 0 bases and J by 2 bases, with 10 bases left in between. The CDR3 consists of 15 residues. The germline V gene encodes CDR1 SGDLS and CDR2 YYNGEE. The CDR3 DNA reads as TGTGCCAGCAGCGTAGGAGACAGTCACACAGATACGCAGTATTTT. This gives the protein CASSVGDSHTDTQYF.

The V call is TRBV12-3 or TRBV12-4, the J call TRBJ2-3; D might be TRBD2 (6 bases). V lost 1 base and J 6 bases, leaving 8 bases between the germline ends. This CDR3 is built from 13 residues. Written as DNA, the CDR3 is TGTGCCAGCAGTTTAGGGGAGGTCGATACGCAGTATTTT. Its translation is CASSLGEVDTQYF.

V and J are TRBV24-1 and TRBJ1-1; 7 nucleotides agree with TRBD1. Germline values: CDR1 KGHDR, CDR2 SFDVKD. The CDR3 has 13 amino acids. With V trimmed by 5 bases and J by 5 bases, 4 bases remained unmatched. CDR3 amino acids: CATSGQGITEAFF. The DNA for the CDR3 is TGTGCCACCAGTGGACAGGGTATAACTGAAGCTTTCTTT.

The V call is TRBV9, the J call TRBJ1-2; 7 nucleotides line up with TRBD1. Trimming at V came to 0 bases and at J to 4 bases, leaving 15 bases not matched to a gene. Germline CDR1 SGDLS, CDR2 YYNGEE. There are 18 residues in the CDR3. CDR3 sequence reads: CASSVDPLNRGTSYGYTF. CDR3 nucleotides: TGTGCCAGCAGCGTAGACCCCCTGAACAGGGGAACCTCCTATGGCTACACCTTC.

This clone was seen more than once but under ten times. The chain employs TRBV6-5 and TRBJ1-5, with 7 bases aligning to TRBD1. CDR3 length: 14 residues. With 2 bases clipped from V and 3 bases from J, the junction kept 1 base outside the gene matches. The germline V gene encodes CDR1 MNHEY and CDR2 SVGAGI. The CDR3 sequence: CASSYTGANQPQHF. CDR3 nucleotide sequence: TGTGCCAGCAGTTACACAGGGGCCAATCAGCCCCAGCATTTT.

This clone was counted ten times or more. Other DNA sequences from this sample encode an identical CDR3 as well. V and J are TRBV10-3 and TRBJ2-7; 10 bases match TRBD1. The CDR3 is made up of 15 amino acids. The germline CDR1 and CDR2 sequences are ENHRY and SYGVKD. Trimming at V came to 4 bases and at J to 3 bases, leaving 6 bases not matched to a gene. The CDR3 DNA sequence: TGTGCCATCAGTGGAGGGACAGGGGCCAACTACGAGCAGTACTTC. It encodes CAISGGTGANYEQYF.

This clone was detected only once. This rearrangement joins TRBV7-8 to TRBJ1-5; D gene unclear. The CDR3 contains 17 residues. V gave up 5 bases and J gave up 0 bases, with 17 bases separating them. Looked up from germline, CDR1 is SGHVS and CDR2 is FQNEAQ. CDR3 coding DNA: TGTGCCAGCAGCGAAAGATACAGTTCGTTTAGCAATCAGCCCCAGCATTTT. Its protein product is CASSERYSSFSNQPQHF.

The chain is built from TRBV7-2 and TRBJ2-1, with 12 positions matching TRBD2. The V gene end was trimmed by 5 bases and the J gene end by 9 bases; junction bases not matched to a gene: 8. The germline gives CDR1 SGHTA, CDR2 FQGNSA. The CDR3 consists of 15 residues. CDR3 loop: CASSRRLAGEGEQFF. CDR3 nucleotide sequence: TGTGCCAGCAGCCGGAGACTAGCGGGAGAGGGTGAGCAGTTCTTC.

The chain couples TRBV7-9 to TRBJ2-5, with a weak D call TRBD2 (6 bases). Trimming left V 5 bases short and J 0 bases short, with 13 bases between. The CDR3 length is 15 residues. Germline V CDR1 and CDR2: SEHNR, FQNEAQ (reference sequence). The CDR3 nucleotides read TGTGCCAGCAGCCTCATGGGGAGGTACCAAGAGACCCAGTACTTC. The encoded protein is CASSLMGRYQETQYF. Full variable domain (missing parts from reference TRBV7-9 and TRBJ2-5): DTGVSQNPRHKITKRGQNVTFRCDPISEHNRLYWYRQTLGQGPEFLTYFQNEAQLEKSRLLSDRFSAERPKGSFSTLEIQRTEQGDSAMYLCASSLMGRYQETQYFGPGTRLLVL.

The gene calls are TRBV27 and TRBJ2-7, with 8 bases lining up with TRBD2. Trimming removed 5 bases from V and 4 bases from J; junction bases left unmatched: 10. CDR3 length: 15 amino acids. Germline V CDR1 and CDR2: MNHEY, SMNVEV (reference sequence). CDR3 coding DNA: TGTGCCAGCAGTGCATCCGGACTAGCTAGATACGAGCAGTACTTC. Encoded protein: CASSASGLARYEQYF.

The chain employs TRBV28 and TRBJ2-7, with D uncertain. Germline CDR1 and CDR2: MDHEN and SYDVKM. V was pared by 2 bases and J by 0 bases, with 8 bases between. This CDR3 is built from 14 residues. The CDR3 protein is CASSLPRVSYEQYF. CDR3 coding DNA: TGTGCCAGCAGTTTACCCCGGGTCTCCTACGAGCAGTACTTC.

This chain uses TRBV7-2 with TRBJ2-2, with a possible D match to TRBD2 (6 bases). Trimming removed 0 bases from V and 1 base from J, with 6 bases in between. CDR1 SGHTA and CDR2 FQGNSA come from the germline V gene. This CDR3 region has 15 residues. CDR3 nucleotide sequence: TGTGCCAGCAGCTTAGCGGGGGGGAACACCGGGGAGCTGTTTTTT. It specifies CASSLAGGNTGELFF.

The V gene is TRBV18, the J gene TRBJ1-1; no reliable D call. Trimming pared 3 bases from V and 5 bases from J, leaving 13 bases between. This CDR3 has 14 amino acids. Looked up from germline, CDR1 is KGHSH and CDR2 is LQKENI. The CDR3 nucleotides read TGTGCCAGCTCACCGAACAATGAGAGGACTGAAGCTTTCTTT. Protein: CASSPNNERTEAFF.

V gene TRBV10-1 combines with J gene TRBJ2-2; tentative D call: TRBD1 (7 bases). The CDR3 is made up of 18 amino acids. V was shortened by 0 bases and J by 5 bases, with 19 bases between the two germline ends. CDR1 is WNHNN and CDR2 is SYGVQD in the germline V gene (reference sequence). This chain's CDR3 is CASSESTGGGGRTGELFF. For the CDR3, the DNA is TGCGCCAGCAGTGAGTCGACTGGAGGGGGCGGTCGTACCGGGGAGCTGTTTTTT.

The genes are TRBV11-3 and TRBJ2-2, with TRBD2 matching 11 bases. Germline-derived CDR1 and CDR2 are SGHNT and YENEEA. J gave up 4 bases and V 5 bases, and 9 bases lay outside the gene matches. The CDR3 is made up of 17 amino acids. The chain's CDR3 is CASSPGETSGGTGELFF. The CDR3 DNA reads TGTGCCAGCAGCCCCGGTGAAACTAGCGGGGGCACCGGGGAGCTGTTTTTT.

The chain is built from TRBV2 and TRBJ2-1; TRBD2 aligns across 10 bases. Germline values: CDR1 SNHLY, CDR2 FYNNEI. The CDR3 consists of 13 residues. J gave up 7 bases and V 7 bases, and 4 bases lay outside the gene matches. The CDR3 DNA is TGTGCCAGCACTAGCGGGGGCCCGAATGAGCAGTTCTTC. Its translation is CASTSGGPNEQFF.